This T cell receptor (beta chain) comes out of a study of Ad26.COV2.S vaccination and SARS-CoV-2 variants. The repertoire was sequenced with immunoSEQ multiplex PCR; TCRdb's copy has only in-frame clones and lacks some. The table has about 480,000 clones, roughly 89% seen once. As for treatment: around 19 received Ad26.COV2.S at low or high dose, single or two shots; about 5 received placebo; per-sample allocation not given. Sampling took place 63 days after the first vaccine or placebo injection. It was an adult aged 18-55 years in Boston who was the donor. The CDR3 totals 14 residues. Germline CDR1 and CDR2: MNHEY and SMNVEV (reference sequence). With 10 bases removed from V and 4 bases from J, the gap between germline ends came to 14 bases.

The receptor was derived from a person aged 18-65 years who received the Ad26.COV2.S COVID-19 vaccine or a placebo. J is TRBJ2-6 and V is TRBV27; a possible D gene is TRBD1 (6 bases). The input for sequencing was peripheral blood, taken in a trial of Ad26.COV2.S vaccine versus placebo. In nucleotides, the CDR3 is TGTGCCACCCAGAAGACAGGAGGGGCCAACGTCCTGACTTTC. This sequence encodes CATQKTGGANVLTF. The whole variable domain, remainder taken from reference TRBV27 and TRBJ2-6, is EAQVTQNPRYLITVTGKKLTVTCSQNMNHEYMSWYRQDPGLGLRQIYYSMNVEVTDKGDVPEGYKVSRKEKRNFPLILESPSPNQTSLYFCATQKTGGANVLTFGAGSRLTVL.